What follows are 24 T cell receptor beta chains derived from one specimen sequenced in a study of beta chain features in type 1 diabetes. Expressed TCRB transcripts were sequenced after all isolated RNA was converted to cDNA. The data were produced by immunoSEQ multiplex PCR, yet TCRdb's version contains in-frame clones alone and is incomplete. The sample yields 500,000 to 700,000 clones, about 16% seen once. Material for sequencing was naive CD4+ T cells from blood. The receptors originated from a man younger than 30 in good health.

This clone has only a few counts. The CDR3 spells CASSLGSAGRPEAFF. The DNA of the CDR3 is TGTGCCAGCAGCTTAGGGTCGGCAGGGAGGCCTGAAGCTTTCTTT. The chain has TRBV11-3 and TRBJ1-1; possible D gene TRBD1, 5 bases. Germline CDR1 reads SGHNT; CDR2 reads YENEEA. The V end was cut by 1 base, the J end by 6 bases, with 15 bases between. The CDR3 contains 15 residues.

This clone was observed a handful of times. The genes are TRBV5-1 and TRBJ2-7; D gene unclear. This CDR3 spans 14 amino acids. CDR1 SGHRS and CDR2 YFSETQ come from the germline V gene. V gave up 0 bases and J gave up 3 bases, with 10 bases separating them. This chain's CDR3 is CASSLELGGYEQYF. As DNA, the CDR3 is TGCGCCAGCAGCTTGGAACTGGGCGGCTACGAGCAGTACTTC.

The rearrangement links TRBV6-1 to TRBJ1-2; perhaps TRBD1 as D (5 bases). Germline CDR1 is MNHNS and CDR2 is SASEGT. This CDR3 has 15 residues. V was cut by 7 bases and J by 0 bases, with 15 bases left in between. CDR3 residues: CASKGASWSNYGYTF. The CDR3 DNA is TGTGCCAGCAAAGGGGCCAGTTGGTCTAACTATGGCTACACCTTC.

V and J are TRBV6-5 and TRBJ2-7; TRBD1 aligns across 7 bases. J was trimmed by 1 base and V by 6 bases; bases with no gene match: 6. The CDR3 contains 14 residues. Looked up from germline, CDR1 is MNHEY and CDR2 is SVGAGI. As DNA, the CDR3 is TGTGCCAGCAGGCCGACAGGGATGTCCTACGAGCAGTACTTC. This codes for CASRPTGMSYEQYF.

CDR3 nucleotide sequence: TGTGCCATCAGTGCAGGGGGTCCCGAGCAGTACTTC. Translation gives CAISAGGPEQYF. The chain combines TRBV10-3 with TRBJ2-7; 7 positions agree with TRBD1. This CDR3 has 12 amino acids. After removal of 4 bases from V and 6 bases from J, the junction contained 3 bases not matched to a gene. Germline V gene lookup returns CDR1 ENHRY and CDR2 SYGVKD.

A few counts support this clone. CDR3 loop: CASSPGRNRGWHGYTF. The DNA for the CDR3 is TGCGCCAGCAGCCCGGGCCGAAACAGGGGTTGGCATGGCTACACCTTC. The rearrangement links TRBV5-1 to TRBJ1-2, with 7 bases aligning to TRBD1. Germline loops: CDR1 SGHRS, CDR2 YFSETQ. CDR3 length: 16 residues. Trimming removed 4 bases from V and 6 bases from J; junction bases left unmatched: 15. The complete variable domain, with remaining parts taken from reference TRBV5-1 and TRBJ1-2, reads KAGVTQTPRYLIKTRGQQVTLSCSPISGHRSVSWYQQTPGQGLQFLFEYFSETQRNKGNFPGRFSGRQFSNSRSEMNVSTLELGDSALYLCASSPGRNRGWHGYTFGSGTRLTVV.

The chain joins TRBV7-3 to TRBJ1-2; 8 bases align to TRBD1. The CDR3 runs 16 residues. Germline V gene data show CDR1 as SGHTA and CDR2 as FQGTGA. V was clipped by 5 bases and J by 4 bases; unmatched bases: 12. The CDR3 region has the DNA TGTGCCAGCAGCCTATGGGGACCGGGACAGGCCTATGGCTACACCTTC. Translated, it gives CASSLWGPGQAYGYTF.

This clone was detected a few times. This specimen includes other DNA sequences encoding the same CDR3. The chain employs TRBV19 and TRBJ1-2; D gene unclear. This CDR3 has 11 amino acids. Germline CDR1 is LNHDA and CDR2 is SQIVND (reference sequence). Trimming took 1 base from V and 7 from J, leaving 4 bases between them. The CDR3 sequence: CASSIGSGYTF. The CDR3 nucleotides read TGTGCCAGTAGTATAGGTTCTGGCTACACCTTC. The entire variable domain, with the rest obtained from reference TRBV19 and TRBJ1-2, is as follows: DGGITQSPKYLFRKEGQNVTLSCEQNLNHDAMYWYRQDPGQGLRLIYYSQIVNDFQKGDIAEGYSVSREKKESFPLTVTSAQKNPTAFYLCASSIGSGYTFGSGTRLTVV.

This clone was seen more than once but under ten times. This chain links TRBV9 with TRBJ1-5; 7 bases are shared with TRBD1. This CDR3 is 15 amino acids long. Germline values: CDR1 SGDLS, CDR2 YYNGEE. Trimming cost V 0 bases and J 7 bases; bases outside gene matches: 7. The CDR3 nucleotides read TGTGCCAGCAGCGTAGGTTGGGACAGAAGGCAGCCCCAGCATTTT. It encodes CASSVGWDRRQPQHF.

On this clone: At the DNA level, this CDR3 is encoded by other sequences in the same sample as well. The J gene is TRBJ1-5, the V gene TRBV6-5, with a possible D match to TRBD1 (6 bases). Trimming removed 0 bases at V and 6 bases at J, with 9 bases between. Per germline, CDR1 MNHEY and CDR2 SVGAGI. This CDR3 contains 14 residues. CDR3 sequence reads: CASSYSRGGQPQHF. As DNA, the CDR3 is TGTGCCAGCAGTTACTCGAGAGGGGGTCAGCCCCAGCATTTT.

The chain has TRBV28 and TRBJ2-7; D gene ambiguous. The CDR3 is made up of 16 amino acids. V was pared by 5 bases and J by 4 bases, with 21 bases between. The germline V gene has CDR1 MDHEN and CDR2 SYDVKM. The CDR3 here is CASSPYKRMQSYEQYF. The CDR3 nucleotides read TGTGCCAGCAGTCCATACAAAAGGATGCAATCTTACGAGCAGTACTTC.

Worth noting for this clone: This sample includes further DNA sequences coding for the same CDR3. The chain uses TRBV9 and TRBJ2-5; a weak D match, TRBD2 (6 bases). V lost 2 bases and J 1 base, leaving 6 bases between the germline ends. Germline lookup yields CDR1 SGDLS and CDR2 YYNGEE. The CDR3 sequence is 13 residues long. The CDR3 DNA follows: TGTGCCAGCAGCGTGGAGGGCCAAGAGACCCAGTACTTC. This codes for CASSVEGQETQYF.

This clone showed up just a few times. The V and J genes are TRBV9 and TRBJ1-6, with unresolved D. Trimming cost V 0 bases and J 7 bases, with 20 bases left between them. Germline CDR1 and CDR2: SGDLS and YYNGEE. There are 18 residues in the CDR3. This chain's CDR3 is CASSVVSLVGVGNSPLHF. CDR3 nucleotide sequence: TGTGCCAGCAGCGTAGTGTCGCTGGTCGGGGTGGGGAATTCACCCCTCCACTTT.

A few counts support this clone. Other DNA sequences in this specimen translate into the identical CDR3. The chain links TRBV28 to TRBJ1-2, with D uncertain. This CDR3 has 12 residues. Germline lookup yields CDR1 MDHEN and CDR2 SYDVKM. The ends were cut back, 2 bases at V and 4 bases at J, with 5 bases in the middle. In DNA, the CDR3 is TGTGCCAGCAGTTTAGAGGGCTATGGCTACACCTTC. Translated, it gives CASSLEGYGYTF.

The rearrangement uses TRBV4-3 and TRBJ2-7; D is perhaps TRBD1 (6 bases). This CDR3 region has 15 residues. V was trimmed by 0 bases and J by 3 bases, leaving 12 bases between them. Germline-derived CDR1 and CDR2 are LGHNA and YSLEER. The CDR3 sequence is CASSQDGQGFYEQYF. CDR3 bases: TGCGCCAGCAGCCAAGATGGCCAGGGGTTCTACGAGCAGTACTTC.

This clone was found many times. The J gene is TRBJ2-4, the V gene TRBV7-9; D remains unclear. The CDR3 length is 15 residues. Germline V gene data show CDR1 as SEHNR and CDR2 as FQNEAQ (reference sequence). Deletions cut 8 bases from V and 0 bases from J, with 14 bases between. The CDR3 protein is CASRLGDIAKNIQYF. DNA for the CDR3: TGTGCCAGCCGCCTAGGCGACATAGCCAAAAACATTCAGTACTTC.

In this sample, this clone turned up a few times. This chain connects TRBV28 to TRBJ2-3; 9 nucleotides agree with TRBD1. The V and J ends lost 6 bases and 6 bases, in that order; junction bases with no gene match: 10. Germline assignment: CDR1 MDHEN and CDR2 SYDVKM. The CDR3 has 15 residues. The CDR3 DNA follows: TGTGCCAGCAGCTCTACAGGGGGCGCCGGGGATACGCAGTATTTT. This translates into CASSSTGGAGDTQYF.

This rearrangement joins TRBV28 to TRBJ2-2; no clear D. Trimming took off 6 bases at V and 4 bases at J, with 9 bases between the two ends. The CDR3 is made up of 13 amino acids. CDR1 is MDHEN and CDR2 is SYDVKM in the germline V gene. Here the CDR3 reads CASRVGRTGELFF. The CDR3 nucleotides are TGTGCCAGCAGAGTCGGCCGCACCGGGGAGCTGTTTTTT.

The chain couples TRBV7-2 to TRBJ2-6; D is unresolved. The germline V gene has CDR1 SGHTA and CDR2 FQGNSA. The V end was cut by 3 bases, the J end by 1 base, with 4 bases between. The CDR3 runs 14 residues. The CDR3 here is CASSFRSGANVLTF. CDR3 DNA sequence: TGTGCCAGCAGCTTTAGGTCTGGGGCCAACGTCCTGACTTTC. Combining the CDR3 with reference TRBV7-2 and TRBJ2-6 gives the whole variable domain GAGVSQSPSNKVTEKGKDVELRCDPISGHTALYWYRQSLGQGLEFLIYFQGNSAPDKSGLPSDRFSAERTGGSVSTLTIQRTQQEDSAVYLCASSFRSGANVLTFGAGSRLTVL.

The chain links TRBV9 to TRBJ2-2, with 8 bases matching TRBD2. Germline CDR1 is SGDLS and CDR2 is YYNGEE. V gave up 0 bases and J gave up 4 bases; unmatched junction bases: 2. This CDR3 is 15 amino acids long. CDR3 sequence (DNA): TGTGCCAGCAGCGTAGTCCGGGGGGGCACCGGGGAGCTGTTTTTT. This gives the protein CASSVVRGGTGELFF.

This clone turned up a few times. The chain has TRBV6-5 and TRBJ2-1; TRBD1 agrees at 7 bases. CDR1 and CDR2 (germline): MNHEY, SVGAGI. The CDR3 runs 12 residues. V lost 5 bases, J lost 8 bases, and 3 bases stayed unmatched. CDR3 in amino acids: CASSLGQDEQFF. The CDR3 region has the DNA TGTGCCAGCAGTCTCGGACAGGATGAGCAGTTCTTC.

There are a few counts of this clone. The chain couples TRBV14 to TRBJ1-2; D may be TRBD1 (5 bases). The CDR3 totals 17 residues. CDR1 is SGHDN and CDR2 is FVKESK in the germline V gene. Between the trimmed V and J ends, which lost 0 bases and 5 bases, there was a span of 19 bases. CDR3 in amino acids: CASSQDRGQGERYGYTF. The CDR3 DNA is TGTGCCAGCAGCCAAGATCGCGGGCAGGGTGAGCGGTATGGCTACACCTTC.

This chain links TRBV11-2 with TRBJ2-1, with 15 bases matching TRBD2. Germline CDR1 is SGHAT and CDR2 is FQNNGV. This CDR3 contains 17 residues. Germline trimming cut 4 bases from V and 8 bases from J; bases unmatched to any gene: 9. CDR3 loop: CASSSGAGTSGRHEQFF. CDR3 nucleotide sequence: TGTGCCAGCAGCTCCGGGGCCGGGACTAGCGGGAGGCATGAGCAGTTCTTC.

Here the CDR3 DNA reads TGTGCCAGCAGCGCCCGAGGGGGGGGACGGTGGTACGAGCAGTACTTC. This gives the protein CASSARGGGRWYEQYF. V is TRBV7-2 and J is TRBJ2-7; possibly TRBD2 for D (7 bases). This CDR3 has 16 residues. Deletions cut 5 bases from V and 4 bases from J, with 21 bases between. The V gene's germline CDR1 is SGHTA and CDR2 FQGNSA.